The sequence of this TCR beta chain was determined in a study of blood T cell repertoires in COVID-19. Study background: PBMCs, B-cell-depleted T cells, or T cells provided the cDNA or gDNA that made up the material.

V was cut by 5 bases and J by 5 bases, with 13 bases left in between. The CDR3 runs 13 residues. Germline V CDR1 and CDR2: SGHDT, YYEEEE. TCRdb's table, derived via immunoSEQ multiplex PCR, lists solely in-frame clones and lacks some. The repertoire holds nearly 60,000 clones, with around 89% as singletons. The sample was peripheral blood. This chain connects TRBV5-6 to TRBJ2-5; tentatively, D is TRBD1 (5 bases). This receptor was identified in a man aged 60 to 75 with active COVID-19. The CDR3 protein is CASRRQWMETQYF. Here the CDR3 DNA reads TGTGCCAGCAGACGACAGTGGATGGAGACCCAGTACTTC.